These 14 T cell receptor beta chains were sequenced from one sample in a study of molecular identifiers for immune sequencing clone quantification (dated by TCRdb to about 2018). The library was generated by PCR. The run used an Illumina HiSeq 4000. TCRdb ran its own pipeline on the public reads, namely fastp trimming at Q25 and MiXCR clone calling, and kept in-frame beta chains. Identical CDR3 proteins give one entry, which carries the most common genes and DNA. Counted in this sample were more than 300,000 distinct CDR3 sequences; about a fifth of them appeared once. Approximately 0.8% of the sample rests with the top ten. Sample: naive CD8+ T cells from blood, with Jurkat cell RNA spiked in. The cell subset or site label here, explained by the study, means: FACS-sorted CD8+CD4-CCR7+CD45RA+ naive T cells. Receptor source: a human donor in good health. Some libraries in this study had Jurkat cell RNA spiked in.

This clonotype was counted at least ten times. The chain recombines TRBV6-1 with TRBJ1-5; a weak D match, TRBD1 (5 bases). Germline V gene data show CDR1 as MNHNS and CDR2 as SASEGT. V gave up 6 bases and J gave up 4 bases, with 10 bases separating them. CDR3 size: 13 residues. CDR3 sequence reads: CASRETENQPQHF. The CDR3 nucleotides read TGTGCCAGCAGGGAGACAGAAAATCAGCCCCAGCATTTT.

This clonotype turned up a few times. The CDR3 DNA reads TGTGCCAGCAGTGATGAGTGGAATGAGCAGTTCTTC. Amino acid sequence: CASSDEWNEQFF. V and J are TRBV12-3 or TRBV12-4 and TRBJ2-1; no clear D. The length of the CDR3 is 12 residues. V shed 5 bases and J shed 7 bases, with 9 bases lying between them.

The J gene is TRBJ2-7, the V gene TRBV28; D is uncertain. Germline values: CDR1 MDHEN, CDR2 SYDVKM. V was cut by 5 bases and J by 0 bases, with 14 bases left in between. The CDR3 consists of 15 residues. The CDR3 here is CASSALRLVSYEQYF. The DNA for the CDR3 is TGTGCCAGCAGTGCGCTTCGTCTCGTCTCCTACGAGCAGTACTTC.

This clonotype has only a few counts. This sequence joins TRBV6-2 or TRBV6-3 and TRBJ2-3; D gene uncertain. Germline CDR1 and CDR2: MNHEY and SVGEGT. The CDR3 spans 15 residues. V was pared by 0 bases and J by 2 bases, with 9 bases between. CDR3 DNA: TGTGCCAGCAGTTACTCGAGGCAGGTCACAGATACGCAGTATTTT. It encodes CASSYSRQVTDTQYF.

The chain is built from TRBV27 and TRBJ2-7; tentatively, D is TRBD2 (6 bases). CDR3 length equals 14 residues. Germline lookup yields CDR1 MNHEY and CDR2 SMNVEV (reference sequence). V shed 2 bases and J shed 5 bases, with 13 bases lying between them. CDR3 loop: CASSLRLGGNEQYF. For the CDR3, the DNA is TGTGCCAGCAGTTTACGCCTGGGGGGAAACGAGCAGTACTTC.

Concerning this clonotype itself: This could be a read error, since a much larger clone is one nucleotide away. V gene TRBV5-1 combines with J gene TRBJ2-7; 8 positions match TRBD1. Per the germline V gene, CDR1 is SGHRS and CDR2 is YFSETQ. The CDR3 length is 18 residues. The CDR3 is CASSPGDRGRLLSYGQYF. In DNA, the CDR3 is TGCGCCAGCAGCCCGGGAGACAGGGGTCGTCTCCTATCCTACGGGCAGTACTTC.

The genes are TRBV19 and TRBJ1-1, with TRBD1 as a possible D gene (6 bases). This CDR3 contains 14 residues. Germline V lookup: CDR1 LNHDA, CDR2 SQIVND (reference sequence). V lost 5 bases to trimming and J lost 4 bases, with 14 bases between them. The CDR3, as DNA: TGTGCCAGTAGTCCTATTGCAGGGGTCACTGAAGCTTTCTTT. It encodes CASSPIAGVTEAFF.

This clonotype was counted many times. The chain employs TRBV2 and TRBJ2-7; TRBD2 matches 14 bases. Trimming at V came to 6 bases and at J to 2 bases, leaving 12 bases not matched to a gene. In germline, CDR1 is SNHLY, CDR2 FYNNEI. CDR3 size: 18 residues. CDR3 loop: CASRGSGTSGRGAYEQYF. Here the CDR3 DNA reads TGTGCCAGCAGGGGGTCCGGGACTAGCGGGAGAGGTGCCTACGAGCAGTACTTC.

Remarks on this clonotype: A much larger clone sits a single nucleotide away, making a read error possible. The J gene is TRBJ2-7, the V gene TRBV18; 7 bases align to TRBD1. Germline V lookup: CDR1 KGHSH, CDR2 LQKENI. With 4 bases clipped from V and 8 bases from J, the junction kept 8 bases outside the gene matches. This CDR3 has 13 amino acids. The CDR3 reads CASSRGQEYKQYF. CDR3 bases: TGTGCCAGCTCACGAGGACAGGAGTACAAGCAGTACTTC.

In this sample, this clonotype turned up many times. The chain recombines TRBV4-1 with TRBJ2-3; D is ambiguous. V was shortened by 0 bases and J by 4 bases, with 17 bases between the two germline ends. The CDR3 is 17 residues long. CDR1 MGHRA and CDR2 YSYEKL come from the germline V gene. The CDR3 sequence: CASSQDRSRKVADTQYF. CDR3 DNA sequence: TGCGCCAGCAGCCAAGATCGAAGCCGTAAGGTTGCAGATACGCAGTATTTT.

In this sample, this clonotype turned up many times. V and J are TRBV30 and TRBJ1-1; D is undetermined. Germline V gene sequence: CDR1 GTSNPN, CDR2 SVGIG (reference sequence). Trimming pared 0 bases from V and 0 bases from J, leaving 5 bases between. The CDR3 spans 13 residues. CDR3: CAWSVFLNTEAFF. DNA of the CDR3: TGTGCCTGGAGTGTATTCCTGAACACTGAAGCTTTCTTT.

The J gene is TRBJ2-6, the V gene TRBV2; D ambiguous. V was clipped by 5 bases and J by 4 bases, with 15 bases between them. The germline CDR1 and CDR2 sequences are SNHLY and FYNNEI. The CDR3 covers 16 residues. CDR3 nucleotides: TGTGCCAGCAGTTCGGACCTGCCTAGAGGGGCCAACGTCCTGACTTTC. This gives the protein CASSSDLPRGANVLTF. The full variable domain, its missing parts supplied by reference TRBV2 and TRBJ2-6, is EPEVTQTPSHQVTQMGQEVILRCVPISNHLYFYWYRQILGQKVEFLVSFYNNEISEKSEIFDDQFSVERPDGSNFTLKIRSTKLEDSAMYFCASSSDLPRGANVLTFGAGSRLTVL.

This clonotype was counted at least ten times. The chain joins TRBV7-9 to TRBJ1-3; the D is unclear. V shed 0 bases and J shed 2 bases, with 8 bases lying between them. The germline gives CDR1 SEHNR, CDR2 FQNEAQ (reference sequence). The CDR3 runs to 15 residues. In DNA, the CDR3 is TGTGCCAGCAGCTTAGCTGTGGCGCCTGGAAACACCATATATTTT. Translating it yields CASSLAVAPGNTIYF.

This clonotype was found a few times. The chain uses TRBV5-6 and TRBJ1-5, with TRBD1 identical over 9 bases. Germline V lookup: CDR1 SGHDT, CDR2 YYEEEE. CDR3 length: 15 amino acids. V lost 0 bases and J lost 3; bases outside the gene matches: 1. DNA for the CDR3: TGTGCCAGCAGCTTGGACAGGGGGCCCAATCAGCCCCAGCATTTT. Encoded protein: CASSLDRGPNQPQHF.